This T cell receptor (beta chain) was documented in a study of response to subunit inactivated influenza vaccine. Study-level findings and limits: The authors offered the suggestion that each seasonal influenza vaccination recruits few new T cells.

This clonotype has only a few counts. Its antigen remains unidentified. V lost 3 bases, J lost 6 bases, and 5 bases lay in between. Germline V gene data show CDR1 as LGHDT and CDR2 as YNNKEL (reference sequence). The CDR3 runs 11 residues. TCRdb used MiXCR to reprocess the RT-PCR reads, holding one entry per CDR3 protein. The sample holds more than 250,000 distinct CDR3 sequences; roughly 22% are singletons and the top ten take roughly 10%. The sequences come from PBMCs from blood, collected approximately 22 months after vaccination. This chain joins TRBV3-1 and TRBJ1-1; no firm D call. The sequence was obtained from a man in his fifties or sixties who received an inactivated influenza vaccine. The DNA for the CDR3 is TGTGCCAGCAGCCACGGGGCTGAAGCTTTCTTT. Translating gives CASSHGAEAFF. The variable domain in full, with the rest retrieved from reference TRBV3-1 and TRBJ1-1, is DTAVSQTPKYLVTQMGNDKSIKCEQNLGHDTMYWYKQDSKKFLKIMFSYNNKELIINETVPNRFSPKSPDKAHLNLHINSLELGDSAVYFCASSHGAEAFFGQGTRLTVV.